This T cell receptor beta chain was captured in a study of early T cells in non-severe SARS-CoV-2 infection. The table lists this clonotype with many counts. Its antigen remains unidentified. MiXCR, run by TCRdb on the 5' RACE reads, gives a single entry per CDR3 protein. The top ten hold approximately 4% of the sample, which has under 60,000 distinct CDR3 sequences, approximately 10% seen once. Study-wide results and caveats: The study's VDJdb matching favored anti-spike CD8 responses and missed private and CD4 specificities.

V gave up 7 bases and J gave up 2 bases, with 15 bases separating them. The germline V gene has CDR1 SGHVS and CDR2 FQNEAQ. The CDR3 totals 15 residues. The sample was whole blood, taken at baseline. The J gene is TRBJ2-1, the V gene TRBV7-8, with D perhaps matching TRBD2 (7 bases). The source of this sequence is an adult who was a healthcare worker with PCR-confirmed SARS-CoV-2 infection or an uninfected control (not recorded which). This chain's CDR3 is CASTLSGTTYNEQFF. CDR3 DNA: TGTGCCAGCACTCTGAGCGGGACAACCTACAATGAGCAGTTCTTC.